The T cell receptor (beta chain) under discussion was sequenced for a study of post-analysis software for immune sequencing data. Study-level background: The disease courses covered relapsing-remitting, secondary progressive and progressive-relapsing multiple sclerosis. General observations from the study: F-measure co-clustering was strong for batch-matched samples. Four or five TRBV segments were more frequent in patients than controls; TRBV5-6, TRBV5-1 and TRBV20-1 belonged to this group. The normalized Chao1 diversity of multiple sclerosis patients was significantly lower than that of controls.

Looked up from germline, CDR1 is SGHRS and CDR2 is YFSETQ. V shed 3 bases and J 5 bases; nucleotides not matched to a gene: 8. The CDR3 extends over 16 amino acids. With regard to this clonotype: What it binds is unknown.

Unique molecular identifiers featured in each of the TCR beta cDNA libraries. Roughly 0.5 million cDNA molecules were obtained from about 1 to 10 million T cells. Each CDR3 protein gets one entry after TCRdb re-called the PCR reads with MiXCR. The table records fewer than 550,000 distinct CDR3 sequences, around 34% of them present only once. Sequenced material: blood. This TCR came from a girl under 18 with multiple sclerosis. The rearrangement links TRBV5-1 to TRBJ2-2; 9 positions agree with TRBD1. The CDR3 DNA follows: TGCGCCAGCAGCTACCAAGGACAGGGGCAAACCGGGGAGCTGTTTTTT. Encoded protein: CASSYQGQGQTGELFF. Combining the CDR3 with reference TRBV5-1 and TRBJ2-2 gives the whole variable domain KAGVTQTPRYLIKTRGQQVTLSCSPISGHRSVSWYQQTPGQGLQFLFEYFSETQRNKGNFPGRFSGRQFSNSRSEMNVSTLELGDSALYLCASSYQGQGQTGELFFGEGSRLTVL.